This T cell receptor beta chain was recorded in a study of CD8 T cells in Susac syndrome. RNA amounts of roughly 0.5 to 1 ug underwent reverse transcription with random hexamers. The amplification used immunoSEQ multiplex PCR on TCR beta CDR3; it spanned 54 Vbeta and 13 Jbeta. Via MiXCR, TCRdb re-called the immunoSEQ multiplex PCR reads, giving one row per CDR3 protein. In the table there are about 130,000 distinct CDR3 sequences, more than 75% of which are singletons. High-throughput TCR beta sequencing covered peripheral CD8+ and CD4+ T cells. The multiple sclerosis control group comprised treatment-naive patients with stable or active relapsing-remitting disease. With V trimmed by 3 bases and J by 2 bases, 5 bases remained unmatched. This CDR3 is 15 amino acids long. Germline-derived CDR1 and CDR2 are LNHDA and SQIVND (reference sequence).

This sequence joins TRBV19 and TRBJ2-3; 7 bases map to TRBD1. The clonotype originates from a human donor with multiple sclerosis. The sequenced sample consisted of CD8+ T cells from PBMCs. The CDR3 is CASSIGQDITDTQYF. In nucleotides, the CDR3 is TGTGCCAGTAGTATTGGACAGGACATCACAGATACGCAGTATTTT.